The 4 T cell receptor beta chains reported below all come from one sample, sequenced in a study of CXCR3-negative and CXCR3-positive naive CD8 T cells (dated by TCRdb to the late 2010s). TCRdb shows the sequencer as NextSeq 550. The Human TCR Profiling Kit (MiLaboratory) was used to prepare UMI-labeled 5' RACE TRB cDNA libraries. TCRdb reanalyzed the reads, keeping one entry per CDR3 protein sequence and omitting DNA. The table for this sample records about 58,000 distinct CDR3 sequences. Roughly 0.42% of the sample is held by the ten biggest clonotypes. The specimen sequenced was naive CXCR3- CD8+ T cells from blood. The cell subset or site label here, explained by the study, means: CD45RO-CCR7+CD27+CD95- naive CD8+ T cells lacking CXCR3 (TNR3-). These receptors came from a human donor in good health. Some clones in this sample may be carry-over from other donors' samples.

This chain uses TRBV6-6 with TRBJ1-2. CDR3 size: 13 residues. Germline CDR1 is MNHNY and CDR2 is SVGAGI (reference sequence). The chain's CDR3 is CASSYSPDYGYTF.

The chain joins TRBV18 to TRBJ2-7. The germline V gene has CDR1 KGHSH and CDR2 LQKENI. CDR3 size: 15 residues. The CDR3 region is CASSPDMAATYEQYF.

The rearrangement links TRBV7-9 to TRBJ1-1; without DNA, the TCRdb call of TRBD1 cannot be checked. The CDR3 is 13 amino acids. CDR1 and CDR2 (germline): SEHNR, FQNEAQ (reference sequence). The chain's CDR3 is CASSFPGRTEAFF.

This rearrangement joins TRBV12-3 or TRBV12-4 to TRBJ1-1; TCRdb selects TRBD1, and the lack of DNA leaves this call unchecked. The length of the CDR3 is 15 residues. The CDR3 protein is CASSVTGTGEAEAFF.